This TCR beta chain was observed in a study of OX40 agonist ivuxolimab in advanced cancers. V lost 4 bases, J lost 3 bases, and 13 bases lay in between. This CDR3 spans 14 amino acids. Germline V gives CDR1 SGHTA, CDR2 FQGTGA. This table comes from immunoSEQ multiplex PCR, and its TCRdb copy is limited to in-frame clones, with some not included. The repertoire has tens of thousands of clones, 88% of them found once; the top ten carry 58%. The sequence was obtained from an adult with an advanced solid tumor such as melanoma, head and neck, liver or kidney cancer. This chain links TRBV7-3 with TRBJ2-7; D may be TRBD1 or TRBD2 (5 bases each). The sequencing here drew on CD4+ or CD8+ T cells sorted from blood, taken in a trial of the OX40 agonist ivuxolimab. In DNA, the CDR3 is TGTGCCAGCAGCTCCGGGACGGTCGGCTACGAGCAGTACTTC. It encodes CASSSGTVGYEQYF.